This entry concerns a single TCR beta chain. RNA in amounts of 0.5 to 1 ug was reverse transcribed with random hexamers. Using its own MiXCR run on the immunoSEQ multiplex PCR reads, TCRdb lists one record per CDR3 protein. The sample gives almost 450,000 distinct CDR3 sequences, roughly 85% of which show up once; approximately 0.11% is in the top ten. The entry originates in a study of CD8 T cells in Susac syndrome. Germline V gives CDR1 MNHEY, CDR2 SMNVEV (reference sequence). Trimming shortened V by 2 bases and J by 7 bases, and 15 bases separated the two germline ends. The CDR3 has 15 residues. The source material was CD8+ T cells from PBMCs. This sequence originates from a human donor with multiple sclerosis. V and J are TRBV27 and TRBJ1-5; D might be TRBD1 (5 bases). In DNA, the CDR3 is TGTGCCAGCAGTTTAGGGGGGGAGGGGCGCCAGCCCCAGCATTTT. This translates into CASSLGGEGRQPQHF.